The source of this T cell receptor beta chain is a study of shared clonotypes between healthy human individuals. This table comes from immunoSEQ multiplex PCR, and its TCRdb copy is limited to in-frame clones, with some not included. The table includes around 1,000,000 clones, 77% detected once. J lost 11 bases, V lost 5 bases, and 13 bases had no gene match. Per germline, CDR1 SGHRS and CDR2 YFSETQ. This CDR3 is built from 14 residues. What was sequenced was memory CD4+ T cells from PBMCs. This sample's subset: CD45RA-negative fraction. The source is a man aged 18-30 years in good health. Some clones in this sample may be carry-over from other donors' samples. The V call is TRBV5-1, the J call TRBJ1-1; TRBD1 agrees at 9 bases. CDR3: CASSPGQGQLQAFF. In DNA, the CDR3 is TGCGCCAGCAGTCCGGGACAGGGTCAGTTGCAGGCTTTCTTT.